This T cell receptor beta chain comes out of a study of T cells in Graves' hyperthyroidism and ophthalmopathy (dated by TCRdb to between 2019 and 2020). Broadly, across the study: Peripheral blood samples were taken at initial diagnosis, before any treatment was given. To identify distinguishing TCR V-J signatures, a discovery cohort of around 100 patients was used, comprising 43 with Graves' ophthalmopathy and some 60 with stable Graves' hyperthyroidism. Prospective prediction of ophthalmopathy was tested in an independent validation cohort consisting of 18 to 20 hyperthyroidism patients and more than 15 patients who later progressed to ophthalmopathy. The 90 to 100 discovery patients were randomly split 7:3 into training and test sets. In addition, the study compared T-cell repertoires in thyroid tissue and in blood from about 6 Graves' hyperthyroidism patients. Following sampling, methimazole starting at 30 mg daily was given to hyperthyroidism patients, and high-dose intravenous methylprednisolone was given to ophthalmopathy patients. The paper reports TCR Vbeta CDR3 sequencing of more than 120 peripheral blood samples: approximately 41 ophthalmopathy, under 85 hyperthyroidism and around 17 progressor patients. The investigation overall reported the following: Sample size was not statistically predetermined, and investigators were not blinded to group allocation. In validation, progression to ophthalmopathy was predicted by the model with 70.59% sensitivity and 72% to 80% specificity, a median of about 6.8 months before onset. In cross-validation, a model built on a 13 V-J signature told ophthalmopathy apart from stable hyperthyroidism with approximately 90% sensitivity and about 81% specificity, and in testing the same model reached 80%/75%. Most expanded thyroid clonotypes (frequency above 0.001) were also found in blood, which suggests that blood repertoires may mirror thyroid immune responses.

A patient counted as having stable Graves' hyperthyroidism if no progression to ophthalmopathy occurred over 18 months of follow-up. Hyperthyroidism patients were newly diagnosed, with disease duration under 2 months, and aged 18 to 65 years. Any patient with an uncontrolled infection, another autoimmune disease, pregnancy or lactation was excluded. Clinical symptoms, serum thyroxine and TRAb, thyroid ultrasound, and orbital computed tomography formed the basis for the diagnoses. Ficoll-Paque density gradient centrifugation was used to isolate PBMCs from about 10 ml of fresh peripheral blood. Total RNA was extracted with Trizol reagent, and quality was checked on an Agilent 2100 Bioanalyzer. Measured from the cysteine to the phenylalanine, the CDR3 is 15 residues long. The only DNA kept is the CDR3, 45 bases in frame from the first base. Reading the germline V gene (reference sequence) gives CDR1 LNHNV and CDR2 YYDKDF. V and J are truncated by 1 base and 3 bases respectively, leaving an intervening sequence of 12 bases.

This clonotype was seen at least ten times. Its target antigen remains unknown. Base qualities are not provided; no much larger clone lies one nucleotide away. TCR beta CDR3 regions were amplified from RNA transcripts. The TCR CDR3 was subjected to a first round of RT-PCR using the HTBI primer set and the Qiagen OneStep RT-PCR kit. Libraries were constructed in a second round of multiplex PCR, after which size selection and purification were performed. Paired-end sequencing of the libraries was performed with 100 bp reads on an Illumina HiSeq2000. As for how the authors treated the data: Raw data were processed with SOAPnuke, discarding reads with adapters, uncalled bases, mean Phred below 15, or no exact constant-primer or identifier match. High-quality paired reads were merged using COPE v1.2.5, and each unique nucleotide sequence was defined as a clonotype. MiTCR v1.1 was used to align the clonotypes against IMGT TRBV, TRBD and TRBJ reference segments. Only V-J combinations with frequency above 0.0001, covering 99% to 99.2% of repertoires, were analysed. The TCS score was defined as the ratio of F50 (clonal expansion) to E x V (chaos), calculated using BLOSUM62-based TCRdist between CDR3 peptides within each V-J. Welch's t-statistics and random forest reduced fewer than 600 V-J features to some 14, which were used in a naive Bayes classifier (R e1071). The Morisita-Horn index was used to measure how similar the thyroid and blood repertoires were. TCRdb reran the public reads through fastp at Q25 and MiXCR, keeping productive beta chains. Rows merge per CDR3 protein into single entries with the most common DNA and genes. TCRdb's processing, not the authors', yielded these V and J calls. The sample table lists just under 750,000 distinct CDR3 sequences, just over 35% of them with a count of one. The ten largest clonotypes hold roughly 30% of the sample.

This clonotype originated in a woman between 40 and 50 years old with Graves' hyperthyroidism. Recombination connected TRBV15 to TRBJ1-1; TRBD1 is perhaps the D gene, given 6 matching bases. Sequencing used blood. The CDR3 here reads CATSRVRGWDTEAFF. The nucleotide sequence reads TGTGCCACCAGCAGAGTAAGGGGGTGGGACACTGAAGCTTTCTTT.